These T cell receptor beta chains were read from a single sample in a study of read filtering for tumor transcriptome and immune sequencing. TCRdb redid the calling of the reads with MiXCR, one entry per CDR3 protein. Here the sample spans over 45,000 distinct CDR3 sequences, 20% to 25% being singletons. The sequenced material came from a population of CD138-negative cells sorted from bone marrow. These receptor sequences come from a donor at least 40 years old with multiple myeloma. Both conserved end residues are part of each CDR3. Each record gives: J gene, V gene, D gene, clone size, CDR3 length, CDR3 protein, CDR3 DNA. A D gene is named only where the DNA matches it firmly. Not all rows give a size; the values are once, few, many and, for expanded clones, a class.

J: TRBJ2-5
V: TRBV29-1
D: -
size: many
length: 13
CDR3: CSVGDRYQETQYF
DNA: TGCAGCGTCGGAGACAGGTACCAAGAGACCCAGTACTTC

J: TRBJ2-3
V: TRBV5-1
D: TRBD2
size: many
length: 14
CDR3: CASSSTSGADTQYF
DNA: TGCGCCAGCAGCTCTACTAGCGGTGCAGATACGCAGTATTTT

J: TRBJ2-1
V: TRBV6-6
D: -
size: many
length: 15
CDR3: CASSPKGKTYNEQFF
DNA: TGTGCCAGCAGTCCCAAGGGGAAGACGTACAATGAGCAGTTCTTC

J: TRBJ1-6
V: TRBV5-1
D: TRBD1
size: many
length: 14
CDR3: CASSPGTGGSPLHF
DNA: TGCGCCAGCAGCCCCGGGACAGGGGGCTCACCCCTCCACTTT

J: TRBJ1-5
V: TRBV20-1
D: TRBD1
size: -
length: 15
CDR3: CSARQDRALRQPQHF
DNA: TGCAGTGCTAGACAGGACAGGGCTTTACGACAGCCCCAGCATTTT

J: TRBJ2-7
V: TRBV20-1
D: -
size: many
length: 15
CDR3: CSARLGGANWNEQYF
DNA: TGCAGTGCTAGACTAGGGGGGGCGAATTGGAACGAGCAGTACTTC

J: TRBJ1-1
V: TRBV10-2
D: -
size: many
length: 15
CDR3: CASSDPGRKNTEAFF
DNA: TGCGCCAGCAGTGACCCGGGACGTAAGAACACTGAAGCTTTCTTT

J: TRBJ2-7
V: TRBV28
D: TRBD1
size: -
length: 15
CDR3: CASNPIGGQGYEQYF
DNA: TGTGCCAGCAACCCTATAGGGGGACAGGGCTACGAGCAGTACTTC

J: TRBJ2-2
V: TRBV18
D: -
size: many
length: 12
CDR3: CATSDITGELFF
DNA: TGTGCCACTTCGGACATAACCGGGGAGCTGTTTTTT

J: TRBJ2-6
V: TRBV4-1
D: -
size: many
length: 16
CDR3: CASSHLQTPGANVLTF
DNA: TGCGCCAGCAGCCATTTACAGACTCCTGGGGCCAACGTCCTGACTTTC

J: TRBJ1-1
V: TRBV29-1
D: -
size: -
length: 12
CDR3: CSVGVAGNEAFF
DNA: TGCAGCGTTGGTGTCGCGGGGAATGAAGCTTTCTTT

J: TRBJ2-7
V: TRBV7-2
D: -
size: many
length: 13
CDR3: CASSGQRLSEQYF
DNA: TGTGCCAGCAGCGGACAGAGACTCTCCGAGCAGTACTTC

J: TRBJ1-1
V: TRBV7-3
D: -
size: -
length: 13
CDR3: CASSLVANTEAFF
DNA: TGTGCCAGCAGCTTAGTTGCGAACACTGAAGCTTTCTTT

J: TRBJ1-4
V: TRBV28
D: -
size: many
length: 13
CDR3: CATKFYGREKLFF
DNA: TGTGCCACCAAGTTTTACGGACGGGAAAAACTGTTTTTT

J: TRBJ2-5
V: TRBV12-5
D: -
size: few
length: 13
CDR3: CASGLSGWETQYF
DNA: TGTGCTAGTGGTTTGAGCGGGTGGGAGACCCAGTACTTC

J: TRBJ2-3
V: TRBV7-3
D: TRBD1
size: medium-sized
length: 18
CDR3: CASSLRFGTGANTDTQYF
DNA: TGTGCCAGCAGCTTACGGTTTGGAACAGGGGCCAACACAGATACGCAGTATTTT

J: TRBJ2-2
V: TRBV18
D: -
size: -
length: 15
CDR3: CASSPSHVNTGELFF
DNA: TGTGCCAGCTCACCGAGCCACGTGAACACCGGGGAGCTGTTTTTT

J: TRBJ1-1
V: TRBV7-9
D: -
size: many
length: 14
CDR3: CASSFTPVNTEAFF
DNA: TGTGCCAGCAGCTTTACACCCGTGAACACTGAAGCTTTCTTT

J: TRBJ1-4
V: TRBV5-6
D: -
size: many
length: 15
CDR3: CASSLVWGDNEKLFF
DNA: TGTGCCAGCAGCTTGGTTTGGGGTGATAATGAAAAACTGTTTTTT

J: TRBJ2-3
V: TRBV5-1
D: -
size: few
length: 17
CDR3: CASSLRQSTPSTDTQYF
DNA: TGCGCCAGCAGCTTGAGGCAGTCGACCCCTAGCACAGATACGCAGTATTTT

J: TRBJ1-1
V: TRBV12-3/TRBV12-4
D: -
size: many
length: 14
CDR3: CASSNRQVNTEAFF
DNA: TGTGCCAGCAGTAACAGACAGGTGAACACTGAAGCTTTCTTT

J: TRBJ2-1
V: TRBV3-1
D: TRBD2
size: once
length: 17
CDR3: CASSQARGSLVFNEQFF
DNA: TGTGCCAGCAGCCAAGCACGCGGGAGCCTCGTTTTCAATGAGCAGTTCTTC

J: TRBJ2-6
V: TRBV12-3/TRBV12-4
D: -
size: many
length: 18
CDR3: CASSLKGKLHSGANVLTF
DNA: TGTGCCAGCAGTTTAAAAGGGAAACTGCACTCTGGGGCCAACGTCCTGACTTTC

J: TRBJ2-7
V: TRBV7-2
D: TRBD1
size: few
length: 16
CDR3: CASSDRDRGTPYEQYF
DNA: TGTGCCAGCAGCGATCGGGACAGGGGTACCCCCTACGAGCAGTACTTC

J: TRBJ2-2
V: TRBV12-3/TRBV12-4
D: -
size: -
length: 17
CDR3: CATSFGTRGNNTGELFF
DNA: TGTGCCACCAGTTTTGGGACAAGGGGAAACAACACCGGGGAGCTGTTTTTT

J: TRBJ2-2
V: TRBV7-2
D: -
size: few
length: 14
CDR3: CASSASWNTGELFF
DNA: TGTGCCAGCAGCGCTAGCTGGAACACCGGGGAGCTGTTTTTT

J: TRBJ1-2
V: TRBV20-1
D: -
size: few
length: 16
CDR3: CSALRPRDVANYGYTF
DNA: TGCAGTGCTCTACGTCCCCGGGACGTAGCTAACTATGGCTACACCTTC

J: TRBJ2-3
V: TRBV4-2
D: TRBD2
size: many
length: 16
CDR3: CASSQEAGGLTDTQYF
DNA: TGTGCCAGCAGCCAAGAAGCGGGGGGCCTCACAGATACGCAGTATTTT

J: TRBJ1-5
V: TRBV19
D: TRBD1
size: -
length: 18
CDR3: CASSSRDRTLAGNQPQHF
DNA: TGTGCCAGTAGCTCCCGGGACAGAACCTTAGCGGGCAATCAGCCCCAGCATTTT

J: TRBJ2-5
V: TRBV11-3
D: -
size: many
length: 14
CDR3: CASSLGDRPETQYF
DNA: TGTGCCAGCAGCTTAGGTGACCGACCGGAGACCCAGTACTTC

J: TRBJ1-1
V: TRBV30
D: -
size: few
length: 12
CDR3: CAWSTGARWAFF
DNA: TGTGCCTGGAGTACAGGCGCTCGATGGGCTTTCTTT

J: TRBJ2-3
V: TRBV27
D: -
size: many
length: 14
CDR3: CASSPSRLADTQYF
DNA: TGTGCCAGCAGTCCGTCCCGGTTAGCGGATACGCAGTATTTT

J: TRBJ1-5
V: TRBV7-9
D: -
size: -
length: 15
CDR3: CASSPGSSSNRPQHF
DNA: TGTGCCAGCAGCCCTGGGTCCTCGAGCAATCGGCCCCAGCATTTT

J: TRBJ1-1
V: TRBV3-1
D: -
size: -
length: 16
CDR3: CASSQDGGRVDTEAFF
DNA: TGTGCCAGCAGCCAAGATGGGGGTCGTGTCGACACTGAAGCTTTCTTT

J: TRBJ1-6
V: TRBV11-2
D: -
size: many
length: 13
CDR3: CASSRDYNSPLHF
DNA: TGTGCCAGCAGCCGGGATTATAATTCACCCCTCCACTTT

J: TRBJ2-7
V: TRBV6-5
D: -
size: many
length: 13
CDR3: CASREATGYEQYF
DNA: TGTGCCAGCAGGGAAGCGACAGGCTACGAGCAGTACTTC

J: TRBJ2-5
V: TRBV9
D: -
size: many
length: 14
CDR3: CASSLRLGQETQYF
DNA: TGTGCCAGCAGCCTCCGACTGGGCCAAGAGACCCAGTACTTC

J: TRBJ2-7
V: TRBV28
D: -
size: many
length: 14
CDR3: CASRGPGAVDEQYF
DNA: TGTGCCAGCAGGGGCCCAGGGGCCGTCGACGAGCAGTACTTC

J: TRBJ2-5
V: TRBV5-1
D: TRBD2
size: many
length: 16
CDR3: CASSLSSTSGQETQYF
DNA: TGCGCCAGCAGCCTTTCATCGACTAGCGGACAAGAGACCCAGTACTTC

J: TRBJ1-4
V: TRBV20-1
D: -
size: few
length: 15
CDR3: CSAFRMDKSDEKLFF
DNA: TGCAGTGCTTTTAGAATGGACAAATCGGACGAAAAACTGTTTTTT

J: TRBJ2-1
V: TRBV5-1
D: TRBD1
size: many
length: 18
CDR3: CASSTGQGAQLEYNEQFF
DNA: TGCGCCAGCAGCACCGGACAGGGGGCTCAACTAGAATACAATGAGCAGTTCTTC

J: TRBJ2-7
V: TRBV28
D: TRBD1
size: few
length: 16
CDR3: CASITGPGQGTYEQYF
DNA: TGTGCCAGCATCACCGGGCCGGGACAGGGGACCTACGAGCAGTACTTC

J: TRBJ2-1
V: TRBV6-5
D: -
size: many
length: 13
CDR3: CASSYSTWNEQFF
DNA: TGTGCCAGCAGTTACTCGACCTGGAATGAGCAGTTCTTC

J: TRBJ1-3
V: TRBV4-2
D: -
size: -
length: 17
CDR3: CASSQDGGREVGNTIYF
DNA: TGTGCCAGCAGCCAAGATGGTGGCAGGGAGGTTGGAAACACCATATATTTT

J: TRBJ2-3
V: TRBV2
D: TRBD1
size: many
length: 13
CDR3: CASRRQGADTQYF
DNA: TGTGCCAGCAGAAGACAGGGGGCAGATACGCAGTATTTT